This T cell receptor (beta chain) was sequenced in a study of blood T cell repertoires in COVID-19. Study summary: From T cells, B-cell-depleted T cells, or PBMCs came the material, which was cDNA or gDNA.

Regarding this clone: The sample carries other DNA sequences with the same CDR3.

Using immunoSEQ multiplex PCR, the repertoire was profiled, and TCRdb retains in-frame clones only, with some absent. The repertoire has 98,000 or so clones, 85% to 90% of them found once; the top ten carry roughly 13%. Germline V gene data show CDR1 as SGHTA and CDR2 as FQGTGA. V lost 5 bases, J lost 2 bases, and 2 bases stayed unmatched. This CDR3 spans 13 amino acids. This TCR was recovered from a woman aged 55-70 years in a cohort sampled during active or convalescent COVID-19. Sequencing input: peripheral blood. The chain recombines TRBV7-3 with TRBJ1-1; 7 bases agree with TRBD1. The CDR3 region is CASSRDRNTEAFF. CDR3 in DNA: TGTGCCAGCAGCCGGGACAGAAACACTGAAGCTTTCTTT.